This T cell receptor (beta chain) was sequenced in a study of cytomegalovirus exposure and HLA in healthy donors. Study-level results: Reportedly, diagnosis of cytomegalovirus status by the classifier showed high specificity and sensitivity.

Worth noting for this clone: What it recognizes is unknown.

Germline CDR1 reads LNHNV; CDR2 reads YYDKDF (reference sequence). V was pared by 0 bases and J by 8 bases, with 14 bases between. The CDR3 contains 15 residues. Assay used: immunoSEQ multiplex PCR; TCRdb lists only in-frame clones, some missing. The sample lists roughly 56,000 clones, 75% to 90% occurring once. Material: PBMCs. The chain couples TRBV15 to TRBJ1-5; D is ambiguous. The sequence derives from a woman between 18 and 30 years old in good health and CMV-seronegative. This chain's CDR3 is CATSRDAVWGEPQHF. The CDR3 nucleotides read TGTGCCACCAGCAGAGATGCCGTATGGGGAGAGCCCCAGCATTTT. Looking up the rest from reference TRBV15 and TRBJ1-5 gives the full variable domain: DAMVIQNPRYQVTQFGKPVTLSCSQTLNHNVMYWYQQKSSQAPKLLFHYYDKDFNNEADTPDNFQSRRPNTSFCFLDIRSPGLGDTAMYLCATSRDAVWGEPQHFGDGTRLSIL.